Listed below are T cell receptor beta chains from one sample, sequenced in a study of blood T cell repertoires in COVID-19. Here immunoSEQ multiplex PCR was the method, and the copy in TCRdb shows in-frame clones only, minus some. The data show about 60,000 clones, around 90% seen once. Sample: peripheral blood. These receptors came from a human donor with active COVID-19. The donor label of this sample is uncertain. The CDR3 runs from the conserved cysteine through the conserved F or W. The D gene is left open where the match is weak. The size field is filled for only some rows; it gives once, few, many or a size class.

NA	TRBV18	TRBJ1-2	TRBD1	TGTGCCAGCTCACCTTCCGGGACAGGGGACTATGGCTACACCTTC	CASSPSGTGDYGYTF
once	TRBV19	TRBJ2-3	NA	TGTGCCAGTACCCCTAGCGAATGGAGGACAGATACGCAGTATTTT	CASTPSEWRTDTQYF
NA	TRBV6-5	TRBJ2-1	NA	TGTGCCATGCAAGATTCCGGCTCCTACAATGAGCAGTTCTTC	CAMQDSGSYNEQFF
NA	TRBV11-2	TRBJ1-2	TRBD1	TGTGCCAGCAGCTTAAGCGACAGGGGCTCATATGGCTACACCTTC	CASSLSDRGSYGYTF
few	TRBV30	TRBJ2-7	TRBD1	TGTGCCTGGATTGGACAGGGCCTCTCCTACGAGCAGTACTTC	CAWIGQGLSYEQYF
NA	TRBV27	TRBJ1-1	TRBD1	TGTGCCAGCAGTTTATGGGGGACAGGGGGCAATGAAGCTTTCTTT	CASSLWGTGGNEAFF
NA	TRBV29-1	TRBJ2-7	TRBD1	TGCAGCGCCCTGGACAGGGAAATTTACGAGCAGTACTTC	CSALDREIYEQYF
NA	TRBV7-2	TRBJ2-3	TRBD1	TGTGCCAGCAGCTCGGACAGGGGCACAGATACGCAGTATTTT	CASSSDRGTDTQYF
NA	TRBV19	TRBJ2-7	NA	TGTGCCAGTAGTAGGGCGACTACCTACGAGCAGTACTTC	CASSRATTYEQYF
once	TRBV7-8	TRBJ1-2	NA	TGTGCCAGCAGCCGAGGGCAGGGGTCCTATGGCTACACCTTC	CASSRGQGSYGYTF
NA	TRBV18	TRBJ1-1	NA	TGTGCCAGCTCACCGGGACAGAACACTGAAGCTTTCTTT	CASSPGQNTEAFF
once	TRBV9	TRBJ1-3	TRBD1	TGTGCCAGCAGCGTAACAAAACAGGGGATCGGAAACACCATATATTTT	CASSVTKQGIGNTIYF
once	TRBV7-3	TRBJ2-3	TRBD2	TGTGCCAGCAGCTTAATGGCAGCGGGAGCGACAGATACGCAGTATTTT	CASSLMAAGATDTQYF
NA	TRBV4-3	TRBJ2-7	NA	TGCGCCAGCAGCCGAGGTGGAGGGACTTCCGAGCAGTACTTC	CASSRGGGTSEQYF
NA	TRBV4-3	TRBJ2-3	NA	TGCGCCAGCAGCCCCCAGGGCGGCACAGATACGCAGTATTTT	CASSPQGGTDTQYF
NA	TRBV24-1	TRBJ2-1	TRBD1	TGTGCCACCAGCCGACAGGGGTTCAATGAGCAGTTCTTC	CATSRQGFNEQFF
NA	TRBV12-3/TRBV12-4	TRBJ2-1	NA	TGTGCCAGCAGTGCACTAAACAATGAGCAGTTCTTC	CASSALNNEQFF
NA	TRBV5-6	TRBJ2-7	NA	TGTGCCAGCAGCGTGGACCCAGGATCCTATTACGAGCAGTACTTC	CASSVDPGSYYEQYF
NA	TRBV7-3	TRBJ2-3	NA	TGTGCCAGCAGCCCAATCCAGGACAGAAGCACAGATACGCAGTATTTT	CASSPIQDRSTDTQYF
once	TRBV5-4	TRBJ2-3	NA	TGTGCCAGCAGCCCTTACACAGATACGCAGTATTTT	CASSPYTDTQYF
NA	TRBV7-9	TRBJ2-5	TRBD1	TGTGCCAGCAGACAGACAGGGGTCCAAGAGACCCAGTACTTC	CASRQTGVQETQYF
NA	TRBV27	TRBJ1-4	TRBD1	TGTGCCAGCAAACCGGGACAGGGCCATGAAAAACTGTTTTTT	CASKPGQGHEKLFF
few	TRBV27	TRBJ1-6	NA	TGTGCCAGCAGTTCCGAAACACAGCCTTATAATTCACCCCTCCACTTT	CASSSETQPYNSPLHF
NA	TRBV5-8	TRBJ2-5	TRBD2	TGTGCCAGCAGCTGGGGCGTGTGGGGGGGAGAAGGAACCCAGTACTTC	CASSWGVWGGEGTQYF
NA	TRBV9	TRBJ2-3	TRBD2	TGTGCCAGCAGCGCCTTTGCGGGAGGACTCCTACGGGATACGCAGTATTTT	CASSAFAGGLLRDTQYF
NA	TRBV7-2	TRBJ2-3	TRBD2	TGTGCCAGCAGCACCGTAGCGGGAGGGTTTACAGATACGCAGTATTTT	CASSTVAGGFTDTQYF
NA	TRBV11-2	TRBJ2-2	NA	TGTGCCAGCAGGAAACCCGGGACAACAAACACCGGGGAGCTGTTTTTT	CASRKPGTTNTGELFF
once	TRBV28	TRBJ1-2	TRBD1	TGTGCCAGCAGCGGACAGGGTACTGGCTACACCTTC	CASSGQGTGYTF